The 30 T cell receptor beta chains in this list originate from one sample, sequenced in a study of CD4 and CD8 cells across lung adenocarcinoma regions. TCRdb passed the PCR reads through MiXCR, listing each CDR3 protein once. Found here are about 11,000 distinct CDR3 sequences, approximately 58% of them singletons; the top ten hold roughly nine tenths. Material: CD8+ T cells from the margin of a lung tumor. The receptors were sampled from a male donor with lung adenocarcinoma. The CD4 and CD8 labels of this study may be unreliable.

The J gene is TRBJ2-2, the V gene TRBV7-6; weak D call: TRBD1 (5 bases). The germline V gene has CDR1 SGHVS and CDR2 FNYEAQ. Deletions cut 1 base from V and 8 bases from J, with 17 bases between. CDR3 size: 16 residues. This CDR3 reads CASSLGSGIVLGELFF. CDR3 in DNA: TGTGCCAGCAGCTTAGGATCAGGGATAGTCCTTGGGGAGCTGTTTTTT.

The rearrangement uses TRBV6-1 and TRBJ2-5, with 7 bases identical to TRBD1. The DNA end lines up better with TRBJ2-7; the J call may be wrong. The CDR3 is made up of 13 amino acids. Germline V gene data show CDR1 as MNHNS and CDR2 as SASEGT. In DNA, the CDR3 is TGTGCCAGCAGTCAAGACAGGGCCTACGAGCAGTACTTC. Translating gives CASSQDRAYEQYF.

The gene calls are TRBV27 and TRBJ2-3; D tentatively reads TRBD1 or TRBD2 (5 bases each). The germline V gene encodes CDR1 MNHEY and CDR2 SMNVEV (reference sequence). V dropped 4 bases and J dropped 1 base, with 15 bases sitting between them. The CDR3 has 16 amino acids. The CDR3 reads CASSSAPGRGTDTQYF. In DNA form, the CDR3 reads TGTGCCAGCAGTTCCGCCCCGGGGCGAGGCACAGATACGCAGTATTTT.

The chain links TRBV7-2 to TRBJ2-1; 10 bases fit TRBD2. Germline V CDR1 and CDR2: SGHTA, FQGNSA. Losses at the gene ends were 1 base for V and 3 bases for J; bases not matched to a gene: 3. The CDR3 totals 16 residues. The CDR3 bases are TGTGCCAGCAGCTTAGGTAGACTAGCGGGCTACAATGAGCAGTTCTTC. Translating it yields CASSLGRLAGYNEQFF.

CDR3 sequence: CASREWSLSGEETQFF. The CDR3 region has the DNA TGTGCCAGCAGGGAGTGGTCTTTGTCCGGCGAAGAGACCCAGTTCTTC. The gene calls are TRBV6-1 and TRBJ2-1; D unclear. The CDR3 totals 16 residues. Germline V gene lookup returns CDR1 MNHNS and CDR2 SASEGT. The V end was cut by 6 bases, the J end by 13 bases, with 28 bases between.

J is TRBJ2-5 and V is TRBV6-1; 7 positions agree with TRBD1. This CDR3 is built from 14 residues. Trimming cost V 7 bases and J 3 bases; bases outside gene matches: 8. Germline CDR1 reads MNHNS; CDR2 reads SASEGT. The CDR3 loop reads CASKARGFEETQYF. The CDR3 DNA reads TGTGCCAGCAAGGCCAGGGGGTTCGAAGAGACCCAGTACTTC.

The chain recombines TRBV6-1 with TRBJ1-2; D is perhaps TRBD1 (5 bases). Germline V gives CDR1 MNHNS, CDR2 SASEGT. The CDR3 is made up of 14 amino acids. V lost 7 bases, J lost 3 bases, and 15 bases lay in between. Here the CDR3 reads CASTGFQGDYGYTF. Here the CDR3 DNA reads TGTGCCAGCACGGGGTTTCAGGGAGACTATGGCTACACCTTC.

This clonotype was detected only a few times. The chain recombines TRBV10-1 with TRBJ2-1; the D is unclear. Germline loops: CDR1 WNHNN, CDR2 SYGVQD (reference sequence). The CDR3 is made up of 11 amino acids. Trimming removed 6 bases at V and 6 bases at J, with 6 bases between. The CDR3 loop reads CASRDGNEQFF. For the CDR3, the DNA is TGCGCCAGCAGGGACGGCAATGAGCAGTTCTTC.

The rearrangement links TRBV6-5 to TRBJ2-3; 7 positions agree with TRBD1. V shed 6 bases, J shed 4 bases, and the junction held 7 bases outside the gene matches. The CDR3 runs to 14 residues. Germline CDR1 MNHEY, CDR2 SVGAGI. This CDR3 reads CASSYGQEADTQYF. For the CDR3, the DNA is TGTGCCAGCAGCTACGGACAGGAGGCAGATACGCAGTATTTT.

This clonotype was recorded many times. The chain combines TRBV6-1 with TRBJ2-4, with a tentative D call TRBD2 (6 bases). Germline assignment: CDR1 MNHNS and CDR2 SASEGT. This CDR3 has 14 residues. Trimming removed 6 bases at V and 6 bases at J, with 15 bases between. The CDR3 here is CASRETGGANIQYF. The CDR3 DNA is TGTGCCAGCAGAGAAACCGGAGGGGCAAACATTCAGTACTTC.

This clonotype turned up a few times. The rearrangement links TRBV6-1 to TRBJ1-1; TRBD1 matches 8 bases. There are 13 residues in the CDR3. J was trimmed by 4 bases and V by 6 bases; bases with no gene match: 4. CDR1 is MNHNS, CDR2 SASEGT, per germline. The DNA for the CDR3 is TGTGCCAGCAGAGACAGGGGAGGCACTGAAGCTTTCTTT. Its protein product is CASRDRGGTEAFF.

This clonotype was recorded at least ten times. This rearrangement joins TRBV25-1 to TRBJ2-2, with 9 bases fitting TRBD1. V dropped 6 bases and J dropped 2; count of bases not matched to a gene: 1. The CDR3 contains 14 residues. From germline, CDR1 is MGHDK and CDR2 SYGVNS. CDR3 nucleotides: TGTGCCAGCAGGGACAGGGGAAACACCGGGGAGCTGTTTTTT. The encoded protein is CASRDRGNTGELFF.

This clonotype was observed at least ten times. The gene calls are TRBV27 and TRBJ2-2; 9 bases align to TRBD1. Germline V gives CDR1 MNHEY, CDR2 SMNVEV (reference sequence). This CDR3 is built from 15 residues. The V gene end was trimmed by 4 bases and the J gene end by 6 bases; junction bases not matched to a gene: 6. The CDR3 DNA sequence: TGTGCCAGCAGTTGGGGACAGGGAATCGCCGGGGAGCTGTTTTTT. Amino acids: CASSWGQGIAGELFF.

The chain employs TRBV6-1 and TRBJ2-2, with TRBD2 matching over 8 bases. CDR1 is MNHNS and CDR2 is SASEGT in the germline V gene. Trimming at V came to 6 bases and at J to 6 bases, leaving 9 bases not matched to a gene. This CDR3 is 15 amino acids long. In DNA form, the CDR3 reads TGTGCCAGCAGAAGGAGCGGGAGTGTGGCCGGGGAGCTGTTTTTT. This sequence encodes CASRRSGSVAGELFF.

The CDR3 region has the DNA TGTGCGAGGAACACGGGGGGACAGAGAAACACCCAGTACTTC. Amino acid sequence: CARNTGGQRNTQYF. This chain uses TRBV6-1 with TRBJ2-4; either TRBD1 or TRBD2 may supply D (7 bases each). The CDR3 totals 14 residues. Germline CDR1 and CDR2: MNHNS and SASEGT.

This chain links TRBV6-1 with TRBJ2-1; TRBD2 matches at 8 bases. Germline V gives CDR1 MNHNS, CDR2 SASEGT. J was trimmed by 0 bases and V by 6 bases; bases with no gene match: 7. This CDR3 has 16 amino acids. The CDR3 nucleotides read TGTGCCAGCAGCCGGAAAAGCGGGAGCTCCTACAATGAGCAGTTCTTC. It yields the protein CASSRKSGSSYNEQFF.

The chain joins TRBV7-6 to TRBJ2-1; 9 bases match TRBD2. CDR3 length: 19 residues. The germline gives CDR1 SGHVS, CDR2 FNYEAQ. Trimming cost V 1 base and J 1 base; bases outside gene matches: 11. The chain's CDR3 is CASSLGVQGLAASYNEQFF. CDR3 nucleotides: TGTGCCAGCAGCTTAGGTGTGCAGGGACTAGCTGCGTCCTACAATGAGCAGTTCTTC.

As concerns this clonotype: Relative to the germline gene, one junction end is altered; a read error may explain this. DNA for the CDR3: TGTGCTAGCAGCTTTGGTTCCGGGGACGGGGAGCTGTTTTTT. It is translated as CASSFGSGDGELFF. The chain is built from TRBV7-7 and TRBJ2-2, with a possible D match to TRBD2 (5 bases). Germline V lookup: CDR1 SSHAT, CDR2 FNYEAQ (reference sequence). The CDR3 loop spans 14 amino acids.

This clonotype is medium-sized (0.01 to 0.1%) within its sample. The V gene is TRBV6-1, the J gene TRBJ2-2; 9 nucleotides align to TRBD2. The germline gives CDR1 MNHNS, CDR2 SASEGT. The CDR3 runs 15 residues. Trimming at V came to 1 base and at J to 7 bases, leaving 4 bases not matched to a gene. The CDR3 is CASSEVREGGGELFF. The CDR3 DNA reads TGTGCCAGCAGTGAAGTGCGGGAGGGGGGCGGGGAGCTGTTTTTT.

The chain has TRBV20-1 and TRBJ2-1; the D gene is possibly TRBD1 (5 bases). Germline V lookup: CDR1 DFQATT, CDR2 SNEGSKA (reference sequence). V was shortened by 6 bases and J by 9 bases, with 18 bases between the two germline ends. This CDR3 contains 13 residues. The CDR3 loop is CSAQSSQGGEQFF. The DNA of the CDR3 is TGCAGTGCCCAATCGTCGCAGGGCGGTGAGCAGTTCTTC.

This clonotype was counted ten times or more. The rearrangement joins TRBV10-2 to TRBJ1-4, with 8 bases fitting TRBD1. The ends lost 8 bases at V and 3 bases at J; junction bases unmatched: 14. The CDR3 is made up of 17 amino acids. Germline V gene sequence: CDR1 WSHSY, CDR2 SAAADI. The CDR3 nucleotides read TGCGCCAGCCGGGCCGAGACAGGGGATTTAGCTAATGAAAAACTGTTTTTT. It specifies CASRAETGDLANEKLFF.

This clonotype showed up just once. This chain connects TRBV6-1 to TRBJ2-4; 9 bases map to TRBD1. TRBJ2-7 matches the DNA end more closely, so the J call is doubtful. Germline V gene data show CDR1 as MNHNS and CDR2 as SASEGT. The CDR3 is made up of 14 amino acids. In nucleotides, the CDR3 is TGTGCCAGCAGGGAACCGGGACAGGGAGTCGAGCAGTACTTC. Its protein product is CASREPGQGVEQYF.

V gene TRBV7-2 combines with J gene TRBJ2-7; 10 bases map to TRBD1. The CDR3 spans 16 residues. Per the germline V gene, CDR1 is SGHTA and CDR2 is FQGNSA. V shed 5 bases, J shed 7 bases, and the junction held 14 bases outside the gene matches. The CDR3 loop is CASSAGDRGIGYEQYF. The CDR3, as DNA: TGTGCCAGCAGCGCCGGGGACAGGGGAATCGGTTATGAGCAGTACTTC.

This clonotype was counted a few times. This chain uses TRBV4-1 with TRBJ2-3; maybe TRBD2 (6 bases). V lost 0 bases and J lost 3, with 13 bases in between. The CDR3 extends over 16 amino acids. CDR1 is MGHRA and CDR2 is YSYEKL in the germline V gene. CDR3 DNA: TGCGCCAGCAGCCAAGAGCCGGGACTTACTACAGATACGCAGTATTTT. As protein: CASSQEPGLTTDTQYF.

On this clonotype: The germline gene is not matched at one end of the junction; a read error may be the cause. This chain connects TRBV7-2 to TRBJ2-1; maybe TRBD2 (6 bases). The J call may be faulty, since TRBJ2-5 better matches the DNA end. Germline CDR1 SGHTA, CDR2 FQGNSA. The length of the CDR3 is 14 residues. CDR3 region: CAGTRGSGQDTQYF. CDR3 bases: TGTGCGGGGACCCGGGGGAGTGGCCAAGACACCCAGTACTTC.

This clonotype came up many times. J is TRBJ2-5 and V is TRBV12-5; 7 bases are shared with TRBD1. CDR3 length: 14 amino acids. Germline V gives CDR1 LGHNT, CDR2 FRNRAP. The trim removed 1 base at V and 5 bases at J, leaving 4 bases unmatched. This chain's CDR3 is CASGLGQGVETQYF. The CDR3 region has the DNA TGTGCTAGTGGTTTGGGACAGGGTGTGGAGACCCAGTACTTC.

The genes are TRBV7-2 and TRBJ2-5; no reliable D call. V gave up 5 bases and J gave up 5 bases, with 9 bases separating them. Germline CDR1 SGHTA, CDR2 FQGNSA. CDR3 size: 12 residues. The CDR3 protein is CASSPLWETQYF. CDR3 nucleotide sequence: TGTGCCAGCAGCCCTCTATGGGAGACCCAGTACTTC. The variable domain in full, with the rest retrieved from reference TRBV7-2 and TRBJ2-5, is GAGVSQSPSNKVTEKGKDVELRCDPISGHTALYWYRQSLGQGLEFLIYFQGNSAPDKSGLPSDRFSAERTGGSVSTLTIQRTQQEDSAVYLCASSPLWETQYFGPGTRLLVL.

The chain uses TRBV6-1 and TRBJ2-1, with D possibly being TRBD1 or TRBD2 (5 bases each). With the DNA end fitting TRBJ2-7 better, the J assignment may be wrong. Germline assignment: CDR1 MNHNS and CDR2 SASEGT. This CDR3 is 14 amino acids long. The CDR3 bases are TGTGCCAGCAGCCGTAGCCGCGAGGGGTACGAGCAGTACTTC. Translation gives CASSRSREGYEQYF.

This clonotype was found once. This chain uses TRBV27 with TRBJ2-5; possibly TRBD1 or TRBD2 for D (5 bases each). Trimming cost V 6 bases and J 3 bases, with 20 bases left between them. This CDR3 comprises 16 residues. CDR1 and CDR2 (germline): MNHEY, SMNVEV (reference sequence). CDR3 amino acids: CASRPGTVHQKETQYF. CDR3 DNA: TGTGCCAGCAGGCCCGGGACGGTCCATCAGAAAGAGACCCAGTACTTC.

This clonotype showed up just once. The rearrangement links TRBV12-3 or TRBV12-4 to TRBJ1-5; D might be TRBD1 (5 bases). V shed 6 bases and J shed 9 bases, with 12 bases lying between them. The CDR3 loop spans 12 amino acids. CDR3 residues: CASSPGGRPQHF. The CDR3 DNA reads TGTGCCAGCAGCCCCGGGGGTCGGCCCCAGCATTTT.